One and the same sample provided the 29 T cell receptor beta chains below, sequenced in a study of patients and donors after allogeneic stem cell transplantation. Via MiXCR, TCRdb re-called the RT-PCR reads, giving one row per CDR3 protein. The sample has about 11,000 distinct CDR3 sequences, about 20% seen once. The sequencing input was blood, either unsorted or a sorted T cell fraction (not recorded which). The receptor source for this set is a human donor who was either an allogeneic HSCT recipient or a stem cell or donor lymphocyte infusion donor (not recorded which). It is not recorded whose cells these are; they may come from a transplant donor.

The V and J genes are TRBV5-1 and TRBJ2-1; 7 nucleotides line up with TRBD2. This CDR3 has 14 amino acids. Germline-derived CDR1 and CDR2 are SGHRS and YFSETQ. V shed 2 bases and J 10 bases; nucleotides not matched to a gene: 9. CDR3 sequence (DNA): TGCGCCAGCAGCTTCCTAGCGGAGTCTGTCGAGCAGTTCTTC. Residues: CASSFLAESVEQFF.

This clonotype has ten or more counts. J is TRBJ1-2 and V is TRBV12-5; maybe TRBD1 (5 bases). The CDR3 spans 15 residues. Between the trimmed V and J ends, which lost 6 bases and 6 bases, there was a span of 20 bases. Germline-derived CDR1 and CDR2 are LGHNT and FRNRAP. CDR3 sequence (DNA): TGTGCTAGTGGCACCGGACTCGCCAAGGGGCATGGCTACACCTTC. Amino acid sequence: CASGTGLAKGHGYTF.

This clonotype was picked up many times. The V gene is TRBV6-6, the J gene TRBJ1-2, with a weak D call TRBD1 (6 bases). V lost 2 bases and J 3 bases, leaving 10 bases between the germline ends. The CDR3 consists of 14 residues. Germline assignment: CDR1 MNHNY and CDR2 SVGAGI (reference sequence). This CDR3 reads CASSYQGGDYGYTF. For the CDR3, the DNA is TGTGCCAGCAGTTACCAAGGGGGGGACTATGGCTACACCTTC.

The gene calls are TRBV5-8 and TRBJ1-5; TRBD1 matches 9 bases. This CDR3 spans 18 amino acids. Germline assignment: CDR1 SGHTS and CDR2 YDEGEE. V gave up 3 bases and J gave up 1 base; unmatched junction bases: 11. The CDR3 nucleotides are TGTGCCAGCAGCTCCTTACTGGGACAGGGAATAAGCAATCAGCCCCAGCATTTT. Translated, it gives CASSSLLGQGISNQPQHF.

The sample holds many counts of this clonotype. V is TRBV20-1 and J is TRBJ1-3; 7 nucleotides match TRBD1. Germline values: CDR1 DFQATT, CDR2 SNEGSKA (reference sequence). This CDR3 has 14 amino acids. The V gene end was trimmed by 6 bases and the J gene end by 0 bases; junction bases not matched to a gene: 5. CDR3 bases: TGCAGTGCCGGCGGGACAGCCTCTGGAAACACCATATATTTT. Its protein is CSAGGTASGNTIYF.

The J gene is TRBJ1-2, the V gene TRBV12-3 or TRBV12-4; 9 bases fit TRBD1. CDR3 length equals 14 residues. The junction had 8 bases not matched to a gene; V was cut back by 5 bases and J by 7 bases. Here the CDR3 reads CASSPGQGKGGYTF. CDR3 nucleotides: TGTGCCAGCAGTCCGGGACAGGGAAAGGGTGGCTACACCTTC.

The rearrangement links TRBV6-1 to TRBJ2-7; 7 bases align to TRBD1. Trimming at V came to 5 bases and at J to 2 bases, leaving 12 bases not matched to a gene. The germline CDR1 and CDR2 sequences are MNHNS and SASEGT. The CDR3 runs 16 residues. The CDR3 spells CASSSRTGRKTYEQYF. CDR3 bases: TGTGCCAGCAGTTCGAGGACAGGTCGCAAAACCTACGAGCAGTACTTC.

This clonotype has a handful of counts. The CDR3 DNA follows: TGTGCCAGCAGCCAAGGGAGCGAGACCCAGTACTTC. Protein: CASSQGSETQYF. V usage is TRBV3-1 and J usage is TRBJ2-5; D unresolved. Germline assignment: CDR1 LGHDT and CDR2 YNNKEL (reference sequence). The V gene lost 1 base and the J gene lost 5 bases, with 5 bases spanning the gap. The CDR3 spans 12 residues.

This chain joins TRBV7-2 and TRBJ2-6; D is perhaps TRBD1 (5 bases). This CDR3 is 16 amino acids long. Germline loops: CDR1 SGHTA, CDR2 FQGNSA. Trimming took off 3 bases at V and 0 bases at J, with 9 bases between the two ends. The CDR3 here is CASSLTANSGANVLTF. The DNA of the CDR3 is TGTGCCAGCAGCTTGACAGCGAACTCTGGGGCCAACGTCCTGACTTTC.

This clonotype was seen many times. V and J are TRBV7-9 and TRBJ1-2; 8 nucleotides align to TRBD1. J gave up 5 bases and V 2 bases, and 1 base lay outside the gene matches. Germline CDR1 is SEHNR and CDR2 is FQNEAQ (reference sequence). The CDR3 spans 13 residues. The CDR3 region is CASSLQGAYGYTF. CDR3 sequence (DNA): TGTGCCAGCAGCTTACAGGGGGCGTATGGCTACACCTTC.

This clonotype was seen a handful of times. The chain joins TRBV6-2 or TRBV6-3 to TRBJ1-2; 7 bases line up with TRBD1. Germline CDR1 reads MNHEY; CDR2 reads SVGEGT. The CDR3 sequence is 14 residues long. Germline trimming cut 7 bases from V and 4 bases from J; bases unmatched to any gene: 9. In nucleotides, the CDR3 is TGTGCCAGCAAAAAAACGACAGGGACCTATGGCTACACCTTC. Amino acids: CASKKTTGTYGYTF.

This clonotype appeared a few times. The chain carries TRBV3-1 and TRBJ1-6; D is uncertain. The V end was cut by 2 bases, the J end by 2 bases, with 7 bases between. Germline CDR1 LGHDT, CDR2 YNNKEL (reference sequence). The CDR3 totals 15 residues. CDR3 residues: CASSQYVAYNSPLHF. The CDR3 DNA is TGTGCCAGCAGCCAATATGTGGCCTATAATTCACCCCTCCACTTT.

The V and J genes are TRBV20-1 and TRBJ2-4; D is possibly TRBD1 or TRBD2 (6 bases each). The CDR3 length is 15 residues. Germline assignment: CDR1 DFQATT and CDR2 SNEGSKA (reference sequence). V lost 6 bases and J lost 0, with 15 bases in between. The CDR3 nucleotides read TGCAGTGCGGTGTCGGGGGCGCGAGCCAAAAACATTCAGTACTTC. This translates into CSAVSGARAKNIQYF.

The chain has TRBV10-2 and TRBJ2-2; D not resolved. Germline CDR1 and CDR2: WSHSY and SAAADI. This CDR3 comprises 14 residues. The V end was cut by 4 bases, the J end by 0 bases, with 6 bases between. The CDR3 bases are TGCGCCAGCAGTGCCGCCCCGAACACCGGGGAGCTGTTTTTT. Protein sequence: CASSAAPNTGELFF.

The CDR3 region has the DNA TGCGCCAGCAGCTTGCCACCCTATGAGCGGGGCTCCTACAATGAGCAGTTCTTC. It codes for CASSLPPYERGSYNEQFF. The genes are TRBV5-1 and TRBJ2-1; 7 bases align to TRBD2. Germline V CDR1 and CDR2: SGHRS, YFSETQ. The CDR3 covers 18 residues. J was trimmed by 0 bases and V by 1 base; bases with no gene match: 10.

The sample holds many counts of this clonotype. V and J are TRBV11-2 and TRBJ1-4; D gene unclear. Germline loops: CDR1 SGHAT, CDR2 FQNNGV. V was shortened by 0 bases and J by 5 bases, with 10 bases between the two germline ends. The CDR3 extends over 15 amino acids. The CDR3 loop is CASSLDPGANEKLFF. The CDR3 DNA reads as TGTGCCAGCAGCTTAGATCCAGGAGCGAATGAAAAACTGTTTTTT.

This clonotype was picked up a small number of times. This chain connects TRBV12-3 or TRBV12-4 to TRBJ2-3; 9 bases fit TRBD2. The trim removed 5 bases at V and 5 bases at J, leaving 8 bases unmatched. This CDR3 comprises 15 residues. The CDR3 spells CASSRGGLAGDTQYF. Here the CDR3 DNA reads TGTGCCAGCAGTCGAGGGGGACTAGCTGGAGATACGCAGTATTTT.

In this sample, this clonotype turned up a few times. The rearrangement links TRBV11-2 to TRBJ1-2; D call uncertain. V lost 1 base to trimming and J lost 4 bases, with 16 bases between them. This CDR3 spans 16 amino acids. Germline assignment: CDR1 SGHAT and CDR2 FQNNGV. For the CDR3, the DNA is TGTGCCAGCAGCTTAGTTGTGGCGGCGGAACGCTATGGCTACACCTTC. Protein: CASSLVVAAERYGYTF.

The chain combines TRBV2 with TRBJ2-7, with D possibly being TRBD2 (5 bases). Trimming shortened V by 6 bases and J by 2 bases, and 11 bases separated the two germline ends. This CDR3 spans 13 amino acids. From germline, CDR1 is SNHLY and CDR2 FYNNEI. The CDR3 DNA reads as TGTGCCAGCAGCCCGGACGGGACCTACGAGCAGTACTTC. Residues: CASSPDGTYEQYF.

The chain has TRBV5-1 and TRBJ2-7; 10 bases map to TRBD1. The V segment lost 0 bases and the J segment 7 bases; nucleotides outside the gene matches: 4. The CDR3 consists of 14 residues. Per the germline V gene, CDR1 is SGHRS and CDR2 is YFSETQ. The CDR3 loop reads CASSLGDRGWEQYF. The CDR3 bases are TGCGCCAGCAGCTTGGGGGACAGGGGTTGGGAGCAGTACTTC.

This clonotype was counted only a few times. This chain uses TRBV29-1 with TRBJ2-2; D ambiguous. The germline V and J ends were trimmed by 4 bases and 7 bases, with 13 bases remaining between them. The V gene's germline CDR1 is SQVTM and CDR2 ANQGSEA. The CDR3 contains 13 residues. The CDR3 region is CSVAPSGGGELFF. DNA for the CDR3: TGCAGCGTTGCCCCCTCGGGTGGCGGGGAGCTGTTTTTT.

This clonotype was seen only a few times. V gene TRBV4-2 combines with J gene TRBJ1-1, with D possibly matching TRBD1 (5 bases). The germline CDR1 and CDR2 sequences are LGHNA and YNFKEQ. This CDR3 has 13 amino acids. The ends were cut back, 0 bases at V and 10 bases at J, with 12 bases in the middle. CDR3 nucleotides: TGTGCCAGCAGCCAAGAAGCTCAGGGAGGAGCTTTCTTT. The encoded protein is CASSQEAQGGAFF.

This clonotype was observed many times. The chain combines TRBV12-3 or TRBV12-4 with TRBJ1-1, with D unclear. V lost 2 bases, J lost 5 bases, and 12 bases lay in between. The CDR3 extends over 14 amino acids. CDR3 sequence reads: CASSLSAPKTEAFF. The CDR3 nucleotides read TGTGCCAGCAGTTTATCAGCGCCGAAGACTGAAGCTTTCTTT.

This clonotype came up a few times. The chain uses TRBV7-9 and TRBJ1-5; D remains unclear. This CDR3 spans 12 amino acids. Trimming shortened V by 2 bases and J by 9 bases, and 8 bases separated the two germline ends. The germline CDR1 and CDR2 sequences are SEHNR and FQNEAQ (reference sequence). CDR3: CASSLNEGPQHF. Written as DNA, the CDR3 is TGTGCCAGCAGCTTAAATGAGGGGCCCCAGCATTTT.

This clonotype was counted a few times. The chain employs TRBV7-9 and TRBJ2-5; a possible D gene is TRBD1 (5 bases). V was cut by 2 bases and J by 2 bases, with 9 bases left in between. This CDR3 region has 14 residues. Looked up from germline, CDR1 is SEHNR and CDR2 is FQNEAQ (reference sequence). The CDR3 protein is CASSLWAGQETQYF. CDR3 sequence (DNA): TGTGCCAGCAGCTTATGGGCAGGGCAAGAGACCCAGTACTTC. Looking up the rest from reference TRBV7-9 and TRBJ2-5 gives the full variable domain: DTGVSQNPRHKITKRGQNVTFRCDPISEHNRLYWYRQTLGQGPEFLTYFQNEAQLEKSRLLSDRFSAERPKGSFSTLEIQRTEQGDSAMYLCASSLWAGQETQYFGPGTRLLVL.

V usage is TRBV12-5 and J usage is TRBJ2-7; 9 bases line up with TRBD1. With 7 bases clipped from V and 3 bases from J, the junction kept 10 bases outside the gene matches. Germline V gives CDR1 LGHNT, CDR2 FRNRAP. The CDR3 has 15 amino acids. Here the CDR3 reads CASAKGTGTNYEQYF. CDR3 bases: TGTGCTAGTGCCAAAGGGACAGGGACCAACTACGAGCAGTACTTC.

This clonotype has just a few counts. V and J are TRBV12-3 or TRBV12-4 and TRBJ2-3; a possible D gene is TRBD1 (5 bases). The CDR3 extends over 16 amino acids. V lost 4 bases to trimming and J lost 2 bases, with 16 bases between them. CDR3: CASSSGHGKSTDTQYF. CDR3 bases: TGTGCCAGCAGTTCCGGACATGGAAAATCCACAGATACGCAGTATTTT.

The gene calls are TRBV5-3 and TRBJ1-2, with 8 bases fitting TRBD1. TRBV5-3 is noted as an ORF with a role that remains uncertain. V lost 0 bases to trimming and J lost 2 bases; unmatched junction nucleotides: 6. The CDR3 is 16 amino acids. The CDR3 DNA is TGTGCCAGAAGCTTGGAGGGACAGGACTCCAACTATGGCTACACCTTC. Translation: CARSLEGQDSNYGYTF.

The J gene is TRBJ1-2, the V gene TRBV6-2 or TRBV6-3; the D gene is possibly TRBD1 (6 bases). Germline V gives CDR1 MNHEY, CDR2 SVGEGT. This CDR3 region has 14 residues. The V gene lost 6 bases and the J gene lost 4 bases, with 15 bases spanning the gap. The CDR3 DNA follows: TGTGCCAGCAGCTCCGCGGGGGCAGGCTATGGCTACACCTTC. It translates to CASSSAGAGYGYTF.